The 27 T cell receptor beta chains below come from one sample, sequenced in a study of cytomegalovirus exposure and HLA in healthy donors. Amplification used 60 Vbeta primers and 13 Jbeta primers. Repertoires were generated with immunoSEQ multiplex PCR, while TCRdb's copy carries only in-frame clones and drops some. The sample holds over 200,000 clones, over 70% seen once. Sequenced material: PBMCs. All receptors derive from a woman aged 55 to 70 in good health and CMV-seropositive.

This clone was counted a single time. CDR3 protein: CASSPGTSGPVDTQYF. DNA for the CDR3: TGTGCCAGCAGCCCAGGGACTAGCGGTCCGGTAGATACGCAGTATTTT. The chain recombines TRBV7-9 with TRBJ2-3; 11 bases are a match to TRBD2. J gave up 5 bases and V 5 bases, and 9 bases lay outside the gene matches. The germline gives CDR1 SEHNR, CDR2 FQNEAQ (reference sequence). This CDR3 spans 16 amino acids. The full variable domain, its missing parts supplied by reference TRBV7-9 and TRBJ2-3, is DTGVSQNPRHKITKRGQNVTFRCDPISEHNRLYWYRQTLGQGPEFLTYFQNEAQLEKSRLLSDRFSAERPKGSFSTLEIQRTEQGDSAMYLCASSPGTSGPVDTQYFGPGTRLTVL.

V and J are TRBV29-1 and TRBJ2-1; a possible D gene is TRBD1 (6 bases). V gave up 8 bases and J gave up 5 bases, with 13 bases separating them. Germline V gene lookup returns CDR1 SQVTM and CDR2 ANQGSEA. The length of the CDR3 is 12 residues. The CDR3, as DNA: TGCAGCCAGGGGAGACAGAACAATGAGCAGTTCTTC. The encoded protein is CSQGRQNNEQFF.

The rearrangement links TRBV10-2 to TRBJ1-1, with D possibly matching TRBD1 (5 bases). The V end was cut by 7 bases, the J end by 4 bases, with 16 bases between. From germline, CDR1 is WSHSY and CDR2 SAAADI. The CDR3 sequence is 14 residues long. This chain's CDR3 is CASTPTVTGTEAFF. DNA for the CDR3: TGCGCCAGCACCCCGACAGTCACGGGCACTGAAGCTTTCTTT.

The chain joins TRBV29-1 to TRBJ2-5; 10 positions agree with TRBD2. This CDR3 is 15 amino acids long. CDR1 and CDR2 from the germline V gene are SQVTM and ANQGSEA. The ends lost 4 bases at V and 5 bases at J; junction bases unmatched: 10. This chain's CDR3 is CSVGVGGAGGETQYF. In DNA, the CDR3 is TGCAGCGTTGGGGTCGGGGGAGCGGGAGGGGAGACCCAGTACTTC.

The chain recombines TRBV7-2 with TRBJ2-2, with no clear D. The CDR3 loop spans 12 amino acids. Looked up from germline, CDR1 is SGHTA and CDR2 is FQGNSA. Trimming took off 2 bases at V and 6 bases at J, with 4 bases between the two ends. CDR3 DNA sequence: TGTGCCAGCAGCTTATACTCCGGGGAGCTGTTTTTT. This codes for CASSLYSGELFF.

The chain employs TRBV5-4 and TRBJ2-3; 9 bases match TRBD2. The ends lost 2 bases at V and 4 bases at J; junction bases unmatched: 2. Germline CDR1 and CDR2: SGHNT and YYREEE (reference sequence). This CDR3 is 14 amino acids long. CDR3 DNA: TGTGCCAGCAGCTTCGCGGGGGGGCCAGATACGCAGTATTTT. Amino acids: CASSFAGGPDTQYF.

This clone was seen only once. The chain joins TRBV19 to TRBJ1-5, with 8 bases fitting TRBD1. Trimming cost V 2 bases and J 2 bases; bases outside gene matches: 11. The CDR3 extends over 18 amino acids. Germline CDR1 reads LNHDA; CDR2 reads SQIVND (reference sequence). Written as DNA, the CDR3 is TGTGCCAGTAGTATATTCAGCGTAGACAGGGGTGGCAATCAGCCCCAGCATTTT. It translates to CASSIFSVDRGGNQPQHF.

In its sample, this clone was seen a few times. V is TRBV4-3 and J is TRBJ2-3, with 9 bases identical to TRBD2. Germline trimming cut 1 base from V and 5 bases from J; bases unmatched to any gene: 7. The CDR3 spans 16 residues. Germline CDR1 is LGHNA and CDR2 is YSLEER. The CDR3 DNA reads TGCGCCAGCAGCCAAGGGGCGGGGGGGCAAAAAGATACGCAGTATTTT. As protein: CASSQGAGGQKDTQYF.

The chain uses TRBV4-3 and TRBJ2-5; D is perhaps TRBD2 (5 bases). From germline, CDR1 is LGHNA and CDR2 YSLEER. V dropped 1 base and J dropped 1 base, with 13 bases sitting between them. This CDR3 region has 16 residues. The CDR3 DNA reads TGCGCCAGCAGCCAAGTTCACCGGAGGACCCAAGAGACCCAGTACTTC. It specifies CASSQVHRRTQETQYF.

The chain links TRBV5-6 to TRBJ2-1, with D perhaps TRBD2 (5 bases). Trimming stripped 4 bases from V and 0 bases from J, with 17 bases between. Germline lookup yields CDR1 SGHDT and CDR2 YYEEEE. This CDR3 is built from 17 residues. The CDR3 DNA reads TGTGCCAGCAGCCGAACCCCCCAGCGGAGCTCCTACAATGAGCAGTTCTTC. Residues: CASSRTPQRSSYNEQFF.

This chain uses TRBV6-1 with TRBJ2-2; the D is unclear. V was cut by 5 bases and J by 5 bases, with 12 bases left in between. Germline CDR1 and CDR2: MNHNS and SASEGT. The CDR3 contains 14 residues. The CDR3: CASSPKSPTGELFF. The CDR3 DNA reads TGTGCCAGCAGTCCTAAATCACCGACCGGGGAGCTGTTTTTT.

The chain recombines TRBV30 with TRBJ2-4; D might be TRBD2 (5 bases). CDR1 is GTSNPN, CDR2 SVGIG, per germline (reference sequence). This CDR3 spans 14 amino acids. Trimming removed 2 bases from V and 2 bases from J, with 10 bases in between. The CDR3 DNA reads TGTGCCTGGAGTAAATGGGAGACCAAAAACATTCAGTACTTC. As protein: CAWSKWETKNIQYF. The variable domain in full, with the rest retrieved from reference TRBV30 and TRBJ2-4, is SQTIHQWPATLVQPVGSPLSLECTVEGTSNPNLYWYRQAAGRGLQLLFYSVGIGQISSEVPQNLSASRPQDRQFILSSKKLLLSDSGFYLCAWSKWETKNIQYFGAGTRLSVL.

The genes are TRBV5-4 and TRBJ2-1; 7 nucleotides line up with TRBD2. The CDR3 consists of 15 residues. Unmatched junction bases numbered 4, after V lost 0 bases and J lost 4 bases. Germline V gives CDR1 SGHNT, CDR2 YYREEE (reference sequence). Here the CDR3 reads CASSLDPAGYNEQFF. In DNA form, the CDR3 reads TGTGCCAGCAGCTTGGACCCAGCGGGGTACAATGAGCAGTTCTTC.

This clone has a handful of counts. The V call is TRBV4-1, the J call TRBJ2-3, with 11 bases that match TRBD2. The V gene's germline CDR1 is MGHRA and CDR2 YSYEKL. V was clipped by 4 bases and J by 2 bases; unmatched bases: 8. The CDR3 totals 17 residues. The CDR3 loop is CASSLSGTSGFTDTQYF. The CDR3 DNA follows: TGCGCCAGCAGCCTGTCCGGGACTAGCGGCTTCACAGATACGCAGTATTTT.

The CDR3 region is CASSGDRASNQPQHF. DNA of the CDR3: TGTGCCAGCAGTGGGGACAGGGCTAGCAATCAGCCCCAGCATTTT. The rearrangement uses TRBV2 and TRBJ1-5; 9 nucleotides align to TRBD1. Germline CDR1 is SNHLY and CDR2 is FYNNEI. The V and J ends lost 4 bases and 0 bases, in that order; junction bases with no gene match: 1. CDR3 size: 15 residues.

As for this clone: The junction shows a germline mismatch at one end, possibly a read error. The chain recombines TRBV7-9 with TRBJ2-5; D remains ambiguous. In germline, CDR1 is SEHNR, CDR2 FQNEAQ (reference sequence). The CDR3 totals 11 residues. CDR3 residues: CSSSAQETQYF. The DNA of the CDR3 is TGTTCCAGCAGCGCGCAAGAGACCCAGTACTTC.

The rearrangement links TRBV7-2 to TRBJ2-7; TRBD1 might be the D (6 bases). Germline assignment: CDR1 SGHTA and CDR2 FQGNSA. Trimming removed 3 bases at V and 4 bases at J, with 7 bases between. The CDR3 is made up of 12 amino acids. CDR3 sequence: CASSFTGYEQYF. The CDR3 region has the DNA TGTGCCAGCAGCTTTACAGGGTACGAGCAGTACTTC.

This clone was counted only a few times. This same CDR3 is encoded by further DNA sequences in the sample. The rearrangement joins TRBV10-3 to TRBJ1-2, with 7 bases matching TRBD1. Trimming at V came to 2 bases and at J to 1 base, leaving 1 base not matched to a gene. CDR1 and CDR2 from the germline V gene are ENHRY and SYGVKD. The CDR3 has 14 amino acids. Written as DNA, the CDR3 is TGTGCCATCAGTGAGGACAGGGATAACTATGGCTACACCTTC. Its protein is CAISEDRDNYGYTF.

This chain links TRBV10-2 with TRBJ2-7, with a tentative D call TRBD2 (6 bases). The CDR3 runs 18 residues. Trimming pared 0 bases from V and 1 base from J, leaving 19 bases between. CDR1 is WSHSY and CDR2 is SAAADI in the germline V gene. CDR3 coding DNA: TGCGCCAGCAGTGAGTCGGAATGGGGCGGGACGGGTTCCTACGAGCAGTACTTC. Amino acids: CASSESEWGGTGSYEQYF.

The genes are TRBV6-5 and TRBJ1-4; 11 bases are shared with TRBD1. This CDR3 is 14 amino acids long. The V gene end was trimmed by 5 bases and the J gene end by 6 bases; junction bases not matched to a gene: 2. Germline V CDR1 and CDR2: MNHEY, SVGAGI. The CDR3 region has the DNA TGTGCCAGCAGTGGACAGGGGGCTCATGAAAAACTGTTTTTT. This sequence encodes CASSGQGAHEKLFF.

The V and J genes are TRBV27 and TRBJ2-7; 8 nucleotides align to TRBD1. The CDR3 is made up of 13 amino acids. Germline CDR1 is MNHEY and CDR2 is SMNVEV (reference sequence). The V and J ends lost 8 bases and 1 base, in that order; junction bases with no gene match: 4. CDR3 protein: CASGQGASYEQYF. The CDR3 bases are TGTGCCAGCGGGCAGGGGGCTTCCTACGAGCAGTACTTC.

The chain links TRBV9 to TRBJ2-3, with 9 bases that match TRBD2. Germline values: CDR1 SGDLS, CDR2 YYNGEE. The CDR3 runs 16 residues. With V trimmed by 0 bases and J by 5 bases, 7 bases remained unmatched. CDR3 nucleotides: TGTGCCAGCAGCGTAGCGGCGGGGGGGCGGATAGATACGCAGTATTTT. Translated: CASSVAAGGRIDTQYF.

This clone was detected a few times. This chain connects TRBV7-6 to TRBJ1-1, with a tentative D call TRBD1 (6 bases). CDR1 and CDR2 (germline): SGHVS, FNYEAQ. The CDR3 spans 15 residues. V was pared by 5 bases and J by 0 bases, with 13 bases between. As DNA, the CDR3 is TGTGCCAGCAGCCTACAGGGAGGGATGAACACTGAAGCTTTCTTT. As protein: CASSLQGGMNTEAFF.

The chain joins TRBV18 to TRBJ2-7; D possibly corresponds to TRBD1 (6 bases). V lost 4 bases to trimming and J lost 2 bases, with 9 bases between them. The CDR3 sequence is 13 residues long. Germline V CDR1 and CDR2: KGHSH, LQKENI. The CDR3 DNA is TGTGCCAGCTCACGGGGGACACCCTACGAGCAGTACTTC. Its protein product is CASSRGTPYEQYF.

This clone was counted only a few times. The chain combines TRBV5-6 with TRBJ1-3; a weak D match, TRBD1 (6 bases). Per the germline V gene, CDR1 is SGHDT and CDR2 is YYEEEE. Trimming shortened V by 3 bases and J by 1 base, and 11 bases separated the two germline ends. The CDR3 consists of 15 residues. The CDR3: CASSSRDTSGNTIYF. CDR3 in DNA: TGTGCCAGCAGCTCCCGGGACACATCTGGAAACACCATATATTTT.

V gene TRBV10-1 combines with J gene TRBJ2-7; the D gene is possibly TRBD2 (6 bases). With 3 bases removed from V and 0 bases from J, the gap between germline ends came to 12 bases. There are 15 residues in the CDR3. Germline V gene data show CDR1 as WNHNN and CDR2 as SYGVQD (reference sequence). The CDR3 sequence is CASSDLAPSSYEQYF. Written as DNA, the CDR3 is TGCGCCAGCAGTGACCTAGCGCCTAGCTCCTACGAGCAGTACTTC.

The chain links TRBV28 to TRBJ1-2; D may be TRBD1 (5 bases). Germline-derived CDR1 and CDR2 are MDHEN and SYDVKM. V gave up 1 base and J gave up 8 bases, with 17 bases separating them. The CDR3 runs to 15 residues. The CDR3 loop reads CASSLSAGLGAGYTF. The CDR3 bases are TGTGCCAGCAGTTTATCGGCGGGGTTAGGGGCGGGCTACACCTTC.